The source of this T cell receptor (beta chain) is a study of shared clonotypes between healthy human individuals. Positive CCR7 selection of CD45RO-negative cells yielded the naive CD8 cells, and terminally differentiated effector memory CD45RA+ cells were excluded. Assay execution took place at the deep level. In the original workflow: ImmunoSEQ supplied junction-only sequences lacking quality scores, so filtering was different. Some clones are missing from TCRdb's copy, which holds only in-frame ones; the method was immunoSEQ multiplex PCR. D and trimming come from the DNA, and the V and J calls and clone size come from that table. Of roughly 2.1 million clones listed, roughly 91% are singletons. The CDR3 is made up of 15 amino acids. V dropped 1 base and J dropped 6 bases, with 16 bases sitting between them. Germline loops: CDR1 MGHRA, CDR2 YSYEKL.

V and J are TRBV4-1 and TRBJ2-7; D tentatively fits TRBD1 or TRBD2 (6 bases each). The TCR originated in a man in his late teens or twenties in good health. Some clones in this sample may be carry-over from other donors' samples. Sequenced input: naive CD8+ T cells from PBMCs. CDR3 DNA: TGCGCCAGCAGCCAAGTTGGGGGGCTCGGGCGCGAGCAGTACTTC. This sequence encodes CASSQVGGLGREQYF.